This is a list of T cell receptor beta chains from one sample in a study of shared clonotypes between healthy human individuals. The method was immunoSEQ multiplex PCR; TCRdb's version includes in-frame clones alone and lacks a portion of them. Of 2 million to 2.5 million clones in the sample, about 93% were seen once. The sequenced sample consisted of naive CD8+ T cells from PBMCs. These receptors all come from a young man in good health. Some clones in this sample may be carry-over from other donors' samples. Each CDR3 is given with its conserved first and last residue. The D gene is left open where the match is weak. The size of a clone is reported for some rows only, either as once, few or many, or as a class for expanded clones.

j_gene | d_gene | abundance | v_gene | CDR3aa | CDR3nt
TRBJ1-2 | . | . | TRBV27 | CASSLRWPVWAYGYTF | TGTGCCAGCAGTTTGAGATGGCCAGTTTGGGCCTATGGCTACACCTTC
TRBJ1-3 | . | . | TRBV13 | CASSSREPSGNTIYF | TGTGCCAGCAGCTCTAGGGAGCCCTCTGGAAACACCATATATTTT
TRBJ1-1 | . | . | TRBV2 | CASIKRRVETEAFF | TGTGCCAGCATTAAAAGGAGGGTAGAAACTGAAGCTTTCTTT
TRBJ2-7 | . | . | TRBV9 | CASSMTESYEQYF | TGTGCCAGCAGTATGACGGAGTCCTACGAGCAGTACTTC
TRBJ1-5 | . | once | TRBV15 | CATSEGQFSNQPQHF | TGTGCCACCAGCGAAGGACAGTTTAGCAATCAGCCCCAGCATTTT
TRBJ1-4 | . | . | TRBV5-6 | CASSLGWGGEKLFF | TGTGCCAGCAGCTTAGGATGGGGAGGAGAAAAACTGTTTTTT
TRBJ1-2 | . | . | TRBV9 | CASSGTVTGTRGYTF | TGTGCCAGCAGCGGTACAGTTACCGGGACGCGGGGCTACACCTTC
TRBJ2-5 | . | . | TRBV7-8 | CASSLVQGRGTQYF | TGTGCCAGCAGCTTAGTGCAGGGCCGCGGGACCCAGTACTTC
TRBJ1-2 | TRBD1 | . | TRBV27 | CASSVTGQPNYGYTF | TGTGCCAGCAGTGTAACGGGACAGCCGAACTATGGCTACACCTTC
TRBJ1-5 | . | . | TRBV19 | CASSNRETGNQPQHF | TGTGCCAGTAGTAACCGGGAGACGGGTAATCAGCCCCAGCATTTT
TRBJ2-7 | . | . | TRBV7-9 | CASSPDGAYEQYF | TGTGCCAGCAGCCCCGACGGAGCCTACGAGCAGTACTTC
TRBJ2-7 | TRBD2 | . | TRBV28 | CASSLLAGDYEQYF | TGTGCCAGCAGTTTACTAGCGGGAGACTACGAGCAGTACTTC
TRBJ2-7 | TRBD1 | . | TRBV28 | CASSPQGVREQYF | TGTGCCAGCAGTCCTCAGGGGGTACGCGAGCAGTACTTC
TRBJ1-5 | TRBD1 | . | TRBV19 | CASSIYRDRGPQHF | TGTGCCAGTAGTATTTACCGGGACAGAGGACCCCAGCATTTT
TRBJ1-1 | . | . | TRBV7-2 | CASSLIQSMNTEAFF | TGTGCCAGCAGCTTAATACAGAGTATGAACACTGAAGCTTTCTTT
TRBJ2-1 | TRBD2 | . | TRBV28 | CASTPTTSGMDEQFF | TGTGCCAGCACACCAACGACTAGCGGGATGGATGAGCAGTTCTTC
TRBJ1-4 | . | . | TRBV7-9 | CASSLGLQEKLFF | TGTGCCAGCAGCTTGGGGCTGCAAGAAAAACTGTTTTTT
TRBJ1-2 | . | . | TRBV29-1 | CSVVGMRTGYTF | TGCAGCGTTGTCGGAATGAGAACGGGCTACACCTTC
TRBJ1-4 | . | . | TRBV27 | CASSFDGSNEKLFF | TGTGCCAGCAGTTTTGATGGAAGTAATGAAAAACTGTTTTTT
TRBJ2-1 | . | . | TRBV6-4 | CASSPGPATQSSYNEQFF | TGTGCCAGCAGTCCGGGACCTGCTACCCAGAGCTCCTACAATGAGCAGTTCTTC
TRBJ2-3 | TRBD2 | . | TRBV19 | CASSELAGGPVTQYF | TGTGCCAGTAGCGAACTAGCGGGAGGGCCGGTTACGCAGTATTTT
TRBJ1-1 | . | . | TRBV14 | CASSQEWRVNTEAFF | TGTGCCAGCAGCCAAGAGTGGAGGGTGAACACTGAAGCTTTCTTT
TRBJ2-1 | TRBD2 | . | TRBV27 | CASSLRGSSYNEQFF | TGTGCCAGCAGTTTACGCGGGAGCTCCTACAATGAGCAGTTCTTC
TRBJ1-1 | . | few | TRBV14 | CASSQAYPRGVNTEAFF | TGTGCCAGCAGCCAAGCCTACCCTAGGGGAGTGAACACTGAAGCTTTCTTT
TRBJ1-1 | TRBD1 | . | TRBV5-4 | CASSLGQEYEAFF | TGTGCCAGCAGTCTTGGACAGGAGTATGAAGCTTTCTTT
TRBJ2-2 | . | once | TRBV27 | CASAWGNTGELFF | TGTGCCAGCGCCTGGGGTAACACCGGGGAGCTGTTTTTT
TRBJ2-3 | TRBD2 | . | TRBV5-4 | CASSFGLAGDWVYF | TGTGCCAGCAGCTTTGGACTAGCGGGAGATTGGGTGTATTTT
TRBJ2-1 | TRBD2 | . | TRBV4-1 | CASSPYSLAGVSYNEQFF | TGCGCCAGCAGCCCCTACTCATTAGCGGGAGTGTCCTACAATGAGCAGTTCTTC
TRBJ2-7 | TRBD2 | . | TRBV11-2 | CASSLSGSSYEQYF | TGTGCCAGCAGCTTAAGCGGGAGCTCCTACGAGCAGTACTTC
TRBJ2-7 | TRBD1 | . | TRBV5-5 | CASSIDRGLYEQYF | TGTGCCAGCAGCATCGACAGGGGGCTATACGAGCAGTACTTC
TRBJ2-7 | . | . | TRBV5-6 | CASSLADSEQYF | TGTGCCAGCAGCTTGGCGGACAGCGAGCAGTACTTC
TRBJ1-1 | . | once | TRBV4-3 | CASSQDVEGRGTEAFF | TGCGCCAGCAGCCAAGATGTGGAGGGTCGGGGAACTGAAGCTTTCTTT
TRBJ1-1 | TRBD1 | . | TRBV19 | CASSMVPQGVFEAFF | TGTGCCAGTAGTATGGTGCCCCAGGGGGTTTTTGAAGCTTTCTTT
TRBJ1-3 | TRBD1 | . | TRBV28 | CASTPGQGAYTIYF | TGTGCCAGCACCCCGGGCCAGGGGGCATACACCATATATTTT
TRBJ2-3 | . | . | TRBV18 | CASSPRSGRAGDTQYF | TGTGCCAGCTCACCACGGAGCGGACGCGCAGGGGATACGCAGTATTTT
TRBJ1-5 | . | . | TRBV6-1 | CASSEFYRGNQPQHF | TGTGCCAGCAGTGAATTTTACAGGGGCAATCAGCCCCAGCATTTT
TRBJ2-1 | . | . | TRBV23-1 | CASSQFRAYEQFF | TGCGCCAGCAGTCAATTTAGGGCCTATGAGCAGTTCTTC
TRBJ1-2 | TRBD1 | . | TRBV7-3 | CASSPGGLGYGYTF | TGTGCCAGCAGCCCAGGGGGGTTAGGCTATGGCTACACCTTC
TRBJ2-1 | TRBD1 | . | TRBV9 | CASSAGTGVYNEQFF | TGTGCCAGCAGCGCCGGGACAGGGGTTTACAATGAGCAGTTCTTC
TRBJ2-7 | TRBD1 | . | TRBV5-1 | CAGPGTGRREQYF | TGCGCCGGTCCCGGGACAGGGCGCCGTGAGCAGTACTTC
TRBJ2-7 | TRBD1 | . | TRBV18 | CASSPPDRGPHEQYF | TGTGCCAGCTCACCACCGGACAGGGGGCCTCACGAGCAGTACTTC
TRBJ2-1 | TRBD2 | . | TRBV7-2 | CASSDLAGGPNEQFF | TGTGCCAGCAGCGATCTAGCGGGAGGGCCCAATGAGCAGTTCTTC
TRBJ2-5 | . | . | TRBV7-9 | CASSLAKESLETQYF | TGTGCCAGCAGCTTAGCGAAGGAGTCCTTGGAGACCCAGTACTTC
TRBJ1-1 | TRBD1 | . | TRBV7-8 | CASSLATQGGFTEAFF | TGTGCCAGCAGCTTAGCAACACAAGGGGGCTTCACTGAAGCTTTCTTT
TRBJ2-3 | . | . | TRBV27 | CASSLQGFTDTQYF | TGTGCCAGCAGTTTGCAGGGTTTCACAGATACGCAGTATTTT
TRBJ2-1 | TRBD2 | . | TRBV7-3 | CASSLNEAGEDLAGSEQFF | TGTGCCAGCAGCTTAAACGAGGCGGGAGAGGATTTAGCGGGTTCTGAGCAGTTCTTC
TRBJ1-1 | . | . | TRBV4-3 | CASSQETGLNTEAFF | TGCGCCAGCAGCCAAGAAACAGGATTAAACACTGAAGCTTTCTTT
TRBJ2-7 | TRBD2 | . | TRBV28 | CASSNPGLAGVLVHEQYF | TGTGCCAGCAGCAACCCGGGACTAGCGGGAGTCTTGGTCCACGAGCAGTACTTC
TRBJ1-2 | TRBD1 | . | TRBV9 | CASSGYRGRSYGYTF | TGTGCCAGCAGCGGGTACAGGGGCCGGAGCTATGGCTACACCTTC